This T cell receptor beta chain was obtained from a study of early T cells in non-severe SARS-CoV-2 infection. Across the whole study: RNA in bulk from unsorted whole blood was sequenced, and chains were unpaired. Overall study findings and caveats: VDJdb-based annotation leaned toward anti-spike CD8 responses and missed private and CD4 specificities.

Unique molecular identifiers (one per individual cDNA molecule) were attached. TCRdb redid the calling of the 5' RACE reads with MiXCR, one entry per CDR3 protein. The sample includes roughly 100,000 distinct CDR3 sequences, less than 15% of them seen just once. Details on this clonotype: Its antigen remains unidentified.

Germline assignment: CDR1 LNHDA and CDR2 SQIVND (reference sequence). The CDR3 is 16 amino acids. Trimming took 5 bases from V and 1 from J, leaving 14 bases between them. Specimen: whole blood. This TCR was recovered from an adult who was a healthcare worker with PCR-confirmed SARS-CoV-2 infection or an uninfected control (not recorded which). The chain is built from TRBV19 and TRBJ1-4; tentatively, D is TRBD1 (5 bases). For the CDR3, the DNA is TGTGCCAGTAGTGATGACCGGGGGGAAACTAATGAAAAACTGTTTTTT. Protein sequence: CASSDDRGETNEKLFF.